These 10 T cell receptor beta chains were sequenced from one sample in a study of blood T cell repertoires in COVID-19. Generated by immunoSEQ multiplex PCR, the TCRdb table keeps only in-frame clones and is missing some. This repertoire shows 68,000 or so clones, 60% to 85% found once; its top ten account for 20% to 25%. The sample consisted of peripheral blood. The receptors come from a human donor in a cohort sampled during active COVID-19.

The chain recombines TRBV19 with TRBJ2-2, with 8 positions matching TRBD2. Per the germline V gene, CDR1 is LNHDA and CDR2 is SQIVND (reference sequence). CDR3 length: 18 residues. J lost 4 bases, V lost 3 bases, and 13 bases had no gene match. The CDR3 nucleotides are TGTGCCAGTAGTATGGGACCCACTAGCGGCTTTGGCACCGGGGAGCTGTTTTTT. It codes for CASSMGPTSGFGTGELFF. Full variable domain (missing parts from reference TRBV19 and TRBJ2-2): DGGITQSPKYLFRKEGQNVTLSCEQNLNHDAMYWYRQDPGQGLRLIYYSQIVNDFQKGDIAEGYSVSREKKESFPLTVTSAQKNPTAFYLCASSMGPTSGFGTGELFFGEGSRLTVL.

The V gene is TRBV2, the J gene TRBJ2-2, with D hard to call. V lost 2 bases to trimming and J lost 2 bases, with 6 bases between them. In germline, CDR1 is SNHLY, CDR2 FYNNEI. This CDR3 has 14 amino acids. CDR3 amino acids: CASSERVNTGELFF. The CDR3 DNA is TGTGCCAGCAGTGAACGGGTTAACACCGGGGAGCTGTTTTTT.

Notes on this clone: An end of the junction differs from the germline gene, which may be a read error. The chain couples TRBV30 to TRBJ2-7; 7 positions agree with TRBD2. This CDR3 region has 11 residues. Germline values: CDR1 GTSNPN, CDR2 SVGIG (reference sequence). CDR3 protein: CAWSVGDYQVF. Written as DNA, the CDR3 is TGTGCCTGGAGTGTAGGGGACTACCAGGTCTTC.

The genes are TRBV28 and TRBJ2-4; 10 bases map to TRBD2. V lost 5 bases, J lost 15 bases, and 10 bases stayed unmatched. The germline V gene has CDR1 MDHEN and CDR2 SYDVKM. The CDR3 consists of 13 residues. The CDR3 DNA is TGTGCCAGCAGTGACCTACTAGCGGGATCATGGTACTTC. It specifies CASSDLLAGSWYF.

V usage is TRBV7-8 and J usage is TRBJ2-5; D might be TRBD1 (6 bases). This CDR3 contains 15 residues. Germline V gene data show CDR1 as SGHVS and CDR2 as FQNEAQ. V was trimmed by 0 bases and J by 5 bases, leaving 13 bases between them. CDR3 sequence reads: CASSLAVTGWETQYF. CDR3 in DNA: TGTGCCAGCAGCTTAGCGGTGACAGGATGGGAGACCCAGTACTTC.

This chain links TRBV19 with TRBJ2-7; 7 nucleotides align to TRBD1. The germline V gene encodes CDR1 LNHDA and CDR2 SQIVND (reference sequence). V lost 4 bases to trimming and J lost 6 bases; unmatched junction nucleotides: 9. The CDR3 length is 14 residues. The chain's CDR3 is CASSTSTGFGEQYF. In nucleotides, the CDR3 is TGTGCCAGTAGTACCTCGACAGGGTTCGGCGAGCAGTACTTC.

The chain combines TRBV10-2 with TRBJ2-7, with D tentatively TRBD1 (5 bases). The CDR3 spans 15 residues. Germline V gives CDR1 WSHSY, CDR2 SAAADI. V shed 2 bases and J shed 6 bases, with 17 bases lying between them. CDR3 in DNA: TGCGCCAGCAGTGAGCCAGGGAACAGGTGGGGCGAGCAGTACTTC. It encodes CASSEPGNRWGEQYF.

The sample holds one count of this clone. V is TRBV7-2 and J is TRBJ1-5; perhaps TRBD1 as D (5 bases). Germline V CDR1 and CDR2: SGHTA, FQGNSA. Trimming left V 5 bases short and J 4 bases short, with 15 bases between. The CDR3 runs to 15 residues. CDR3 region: CASSLQGGPNQPQHF. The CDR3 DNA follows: TGTGCCAGCAGCCTCCAGGGCGGACCTAATCAGCCCCAGCATTTT.

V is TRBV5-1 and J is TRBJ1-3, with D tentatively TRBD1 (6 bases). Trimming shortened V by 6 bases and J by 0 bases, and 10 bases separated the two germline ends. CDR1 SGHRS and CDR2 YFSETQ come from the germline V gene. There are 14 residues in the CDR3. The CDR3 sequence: CASTLDSSGNTIYF. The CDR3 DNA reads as TGCGCCAGCACTTTGGACAGCTCTGGAAACACCATATATTTT.

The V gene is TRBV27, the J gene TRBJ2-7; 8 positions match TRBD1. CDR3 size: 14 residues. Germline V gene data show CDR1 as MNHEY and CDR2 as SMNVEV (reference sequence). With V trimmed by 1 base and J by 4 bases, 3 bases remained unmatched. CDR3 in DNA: TGTGCCAGCAGTTTATGGACAGGGCTATACGAGCAGTACTTC. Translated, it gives CASSLWTGLYEQYF.